This T cell receptor (beta chain) emerged from a study of cytomegalovirus exposure and HLA in healthy donors. The study's findings and limits: It was 164 TCR beta chains that were listed as cytomegalovirus-associated. Among TCR sequences, most were rare, though some public TCRs appeared in many donors. As a later analysis showed, several of the most significant clusters appeared to be linked to common viral pathogens. Within the data, a cluster of highly shared sequence variants was likely a sequencing artifact.

On this clone: Antigen: not known.

This CDR3 has 16 residues. Germline V CDR1 and CDR2: KGHSH, LQKENI. The junction had 16 bases not matched to a gene; V was cut back by 10 bases and J by 6 bases. In the PCR, 60 Vbeta and 13 Jbeta primers were used. Profiling relied on immunoSEQ multiplex PCR, and the TCRdb table lists in-frame clones only, not all of them. The table records 160,000 or so clones, approximately 86% of them present only once. Sequencing input: PBMCs. This sequence was found in a woman between 18 and 30 years old in good health and CMV-seronegative. The chain has TRBV18 and TRBJ2-2; 8 bases map to TRBD2. For the CDR3, the DNA is TGTGCCACCCCAAGGTCCGGGACTAGTATTCCCGGGGAGCTGTTTTTT. It yields the protein CATPRSGTSIPGELFF.